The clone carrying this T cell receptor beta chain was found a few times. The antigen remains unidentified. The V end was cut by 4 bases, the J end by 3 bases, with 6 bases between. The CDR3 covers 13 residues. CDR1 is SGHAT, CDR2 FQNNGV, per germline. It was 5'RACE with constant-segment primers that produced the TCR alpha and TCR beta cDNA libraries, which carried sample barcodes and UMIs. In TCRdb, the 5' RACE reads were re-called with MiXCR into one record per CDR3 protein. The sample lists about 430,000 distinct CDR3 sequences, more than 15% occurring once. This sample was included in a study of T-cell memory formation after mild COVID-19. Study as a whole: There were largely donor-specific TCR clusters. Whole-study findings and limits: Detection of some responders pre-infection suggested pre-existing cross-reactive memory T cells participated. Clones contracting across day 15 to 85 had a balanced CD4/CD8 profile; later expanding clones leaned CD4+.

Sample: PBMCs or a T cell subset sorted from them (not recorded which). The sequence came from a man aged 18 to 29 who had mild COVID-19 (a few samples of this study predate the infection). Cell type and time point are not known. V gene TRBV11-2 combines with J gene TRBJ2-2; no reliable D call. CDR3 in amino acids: CASSSGYTGELFF. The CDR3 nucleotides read TGTGCCAGCAGCTCCGGGTACACCGGGGAGCTGTTTTTT.